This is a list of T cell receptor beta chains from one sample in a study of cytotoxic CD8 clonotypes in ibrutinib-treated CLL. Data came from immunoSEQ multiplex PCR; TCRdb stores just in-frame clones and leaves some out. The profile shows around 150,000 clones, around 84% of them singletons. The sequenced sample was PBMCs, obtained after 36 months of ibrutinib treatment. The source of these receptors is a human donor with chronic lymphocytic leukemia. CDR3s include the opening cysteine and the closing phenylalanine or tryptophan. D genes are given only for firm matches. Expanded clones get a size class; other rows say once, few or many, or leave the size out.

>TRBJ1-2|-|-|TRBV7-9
TGTGCCAGCAGCCCACGGACGGGTAACTATGGCTACACCTTC
CASSPRTGNYGYTF
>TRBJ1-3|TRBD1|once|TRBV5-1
TGCGCCAGCAGCTTGGAAGGACAGGGGAGCGGAAACACCATATATTTT
CASSLEGQGSGNTIYF
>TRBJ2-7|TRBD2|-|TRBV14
TGTGCCAGCAGCCGACTAGCGGGAGGCTACGAGCAGTACTTC
CASSRLAGGYEQYF
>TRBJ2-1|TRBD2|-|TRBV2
TGTGCCAGCACTAAGCGGGGGCGGACATACAATGAGCAGTTCTTC
CASTKRGRTYNEQFF
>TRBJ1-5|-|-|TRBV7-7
TGTGCCAGCTTGGGGCGCAATCAGCCCCAGCATTTT
CASLGRNQPQHF
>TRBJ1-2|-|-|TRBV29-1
TGCAGCGTGGACGGTTATGGCTACACCTTC
CSVDGYGYTF
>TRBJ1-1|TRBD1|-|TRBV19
TGTGCCAGTAGTAGACAGGGTGGGACTGAAGCTTTCTTT
CASSRQGGTEAFF
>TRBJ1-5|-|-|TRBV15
TGTGCCACCAGCAGGAGTGGAGGGTTTGCCGACAATCAGCCCCAGCATTTT
CATSRSGGFADNQPQHF
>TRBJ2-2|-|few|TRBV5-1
TGCGCCAGCAGCTTGGAGGTGGGGTTAGTTCCCGGGGAGCTGTTTTTT
CASSLEVGLVPGELFF
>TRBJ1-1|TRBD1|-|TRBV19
TGTGCCAGTAGTATAGGGCAGACAGGGTTAACTGAAGCTTTCTTT
CASSIGQTGLTEAFF
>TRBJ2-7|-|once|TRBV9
TGTGCCAGCAGCCCATCGACAGGTATCCCCTACGAGCAGTACTTC
CASSPSTGIPYEQYF
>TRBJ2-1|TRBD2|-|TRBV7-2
TGTGCCAGCAGCTTAGTACGCGGGCGGGGGGATCATCGTAACAATGAGCAGTTCTTC
CASSLVRGRGDHRNNEQFF
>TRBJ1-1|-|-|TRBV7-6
TGTGCCAGCAGTTTTAGGTTGAACACTGAAGCTTTCTTT
CASSFRLNTEAFF
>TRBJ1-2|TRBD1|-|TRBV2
TGTGCCAGCAGGGATCGGACAGGGGGATATATGGGCTACACCTTC
CASRDRTGGYMGYTF
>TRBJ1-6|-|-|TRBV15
TGTGCCACCAGCAGAGACTCCAATTCACCCCTCCACTTT
CATSRDSNSPLHF
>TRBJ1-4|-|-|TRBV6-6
TGTGCCAGCAGCCGGGTAGGTCGAGATGAAAAACTGTTTTTT
CASSRVGRDEKLFF
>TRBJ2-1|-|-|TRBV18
TGTGCCAGCTCAACCACACGGGGGCGGGCCTCCTACAATGAGCAGTTCTTC
CASSTTRGRASYNEQFF
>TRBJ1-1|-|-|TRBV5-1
TGCGCCAGCAGCCTGACAGGACCTATGAACACTGAAGCTTTCTTT
CASSLTGPMNTEAFF
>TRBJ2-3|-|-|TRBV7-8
TGTGCCAGCAGCTTTGTTCCTAGCACAGATACGCAGTATTTT
CASSFVPSTDTQYF
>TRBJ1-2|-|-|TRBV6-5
TGTGCCAGCAGTTACCAGGACAGTAACTATGGCTACACCTTC
CASSYQDSNYGYTF
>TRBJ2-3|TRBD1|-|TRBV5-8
TGTGCCAGCAGCTTGACAGGGGTGGTTGATACGCAGTATTTT
CASSLTGVVDTQYF
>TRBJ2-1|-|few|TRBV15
TGTGCCACCAGCAGATCGGGGGACAATGAGCAGTTCTTC
CATSRSGDNEQFF
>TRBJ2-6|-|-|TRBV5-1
TGCGCCAGCAGCTTGGCTGGGGCCAACGTCCTGACTTTC
CASSLAGANVLTF
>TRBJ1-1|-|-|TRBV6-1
TGTGCCAGCAGTGAAGTTTTGAACACTGAAGCTTTCTTT
CASSEVLNTEAFF
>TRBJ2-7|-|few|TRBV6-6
TGTGCCAGCAGACCCGGTCTTGGGGGAGGATCCTACGAGCAGTACTTC
CASRPGLGGGSYEQYF
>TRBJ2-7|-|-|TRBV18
TGTGCCAGCTCACCAACGACTGCCTACGAGCAGTACTTC
CASSPTTAYEQYF
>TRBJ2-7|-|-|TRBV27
TGTGCCAGCAATCGAGGGGGACTTTGGGGGTTCGAGCAGTACTTC
CASNRGGLWGFEQYF
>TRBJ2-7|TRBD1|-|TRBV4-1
TGCGCCAGCAGCCAAGAGGGGACAGGGAGCTCCTACGAGCAGTACTTC
CASSQEGTGSSYEQYF
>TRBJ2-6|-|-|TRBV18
TGTGCCAGCTCGTTCAGTGGGGCCAACGTCCTGACTTTC
CASSFSGANVLTF
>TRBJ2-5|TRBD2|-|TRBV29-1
TGCAGCGTTTCGGGAGGATGGGTAGAGACCCAGTACTTC
CSVSGGWVETQYF
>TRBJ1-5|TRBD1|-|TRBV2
TGTGCCAGCAGTGGGGGACAGGTTCACCAGCCCCAGCATTTT
CASSGGQVHQPQHF
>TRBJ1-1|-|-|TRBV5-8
TGTGCCAGCAGCTTTATCGGTCTCATGAACACTGAAGCTTTCTTT
CASSFIGLMNTEAFF
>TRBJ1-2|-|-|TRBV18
TGTGCCAGCTCACCTGCAGGGAACTATGGCTACACCTTC
CASSPAGNYGYTF
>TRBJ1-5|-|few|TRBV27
TGTGCCAGCAGTTTGTTGAATCAGCCCCAGCATTTT
CASSLLNQPQHF
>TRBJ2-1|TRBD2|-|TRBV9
TGTGCCAGCAGCGTAGGGTTGATAACTAGCGGGGGAGTTTCCTACAATGAGCAGTTCTTC
CASSVGLITSGGVSYNEQFF
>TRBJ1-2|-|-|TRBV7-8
TGTGCCAGCAGCCTATACGGGACACCAGGCTACACCTTC
CASSLYGTPGYTF
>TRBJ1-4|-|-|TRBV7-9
TGTGCCAGCAGCTTTATAGGGAGCCTGGGGGAAAAACTGTTTTTT
CASSFIGSLGEKLFF
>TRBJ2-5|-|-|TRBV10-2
TGCGCCAGCAGTGATCCAGACAAAGGTCTTAAAGAGACCCAGTACTTC
CASSDPDKGLKETQYF
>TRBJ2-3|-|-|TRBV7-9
TGTGCCGACTGGGGCCCCACAGATACGCAGTATTTT
CADWGPTDTQYF
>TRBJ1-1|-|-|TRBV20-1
TGCAGTGCAACAGGGAACACTGAAGCTTTCTTT
CSATGNTEAFF
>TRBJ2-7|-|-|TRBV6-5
TGTGCCAGCAGCAAAGACTTCTACGAGCAGTACTTC
CASSKDFYEQYF
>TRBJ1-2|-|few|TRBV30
TGTGCCTCTTACCGGGCCTCCTATGGCTACACCTTC
CASYRASYGYTF
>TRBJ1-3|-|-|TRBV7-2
TGTGCCAGCAGCTTAGTCAGTTCGAGCTCTGGAAACACCATATATTTT
CASSLVSSSSGNTIYF
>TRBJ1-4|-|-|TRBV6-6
TGTGCCAGCAAAACAGGGCTGAATGAAAAACTGTTTTTT
CASKTGLNEKLFF
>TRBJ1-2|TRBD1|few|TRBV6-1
TGTGCCAGCAGTGGCGACACAGGGGGCCTAGGCTATGGCTACACCTTC
CASSGDTGGLGYGYTF
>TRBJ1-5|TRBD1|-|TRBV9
TGTGCCAGCAGCGAGGGACAGGGCGGTAATCAGCCCCAGCATTTT
CASSEGQGGNQPQHF
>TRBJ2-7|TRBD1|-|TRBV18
TGTGCCAGCTCAGGAAACAGGGGAATTGCGTACGAGCAGTACTTC
CASSGNRGIAYEQYF
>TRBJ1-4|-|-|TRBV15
TGTGCCACCAGCAGAACAGTGCTAGGGGAGATGTTTTTT
CATSRTVLGEMFF
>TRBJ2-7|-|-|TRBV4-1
TGCGCCAGCAGCCCCCAAGGCCACGAGCAGTACTTC
CASSPQGHEQYF
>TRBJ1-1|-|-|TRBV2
TGTGCCAGCACCGGACATTTGAACACTGAAGCTTTCTTT
CASTGHLNTEAFF
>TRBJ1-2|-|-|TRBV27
TGTGCCAGCAGTTTCCAGGGTGAATATGGCTACACCTTC
CASSFQGEYGYTF
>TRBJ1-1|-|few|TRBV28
TGTGCCAGCAGTTCACCCGACAGGCTCTGGACTGAAGCTTTCTTT
CASSSPDRLWTEAFF
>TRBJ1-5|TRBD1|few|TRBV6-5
TGTGCCAGCACCCACCCGGACAGGGTCAATCAGCCCCAGCATTTT
CASTHPDRVNQPQHF
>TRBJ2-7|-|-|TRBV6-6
TGTGCCAGCAGTTACTCGAGAAGCTACGAGCAGTACTTC
CASSYSRSYEQYF
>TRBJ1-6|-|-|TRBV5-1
TGCGCCAGCAGCTTGGCACAGGGTGATTCACCCCTCCACTTT
CASSLAQGDSPLHF
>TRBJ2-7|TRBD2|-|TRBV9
TGTGCCAGCAGCGCCGGACTAGCGGGAACGGGGAGCGAGCAGTACTTC
CASSAGLAGTGSEQYF
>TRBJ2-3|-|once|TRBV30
TGTGCCTGGAGTGTCCGGACGGGCACAGATACGCAGTATTTT
CAWSVRTGTDTQYF
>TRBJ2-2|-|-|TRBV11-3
TGTGCCAGCAGCTTTAGGGAGACCGGGGAGCTGTTTTTT
CASSFRETGELFF